This TCR beta chain came from a study of radiation and T cells in renal cell carcinoma. Points on this clone: Its antigen remains unknown.

Using immunoSEQ multiplex PCR, the repertoire was profiled, and TCRdb retains in-frame clones only, with some absent. The sample shows 100,000 to 150,000 clones, over 75% of them seen only once. Indicated time point: blood 2 weeks post-SBRT. Treatment noted: 15 Gy SBRT to primary tumor, nephrectomy 4 weeks later. Points from the study as a whole: No pretreatment tumor biopsies were available for baseline clonotypes.

V was clipped by 1 base and J by 2 bases, with 14 bases between them. This CDR3 contains 16 residues. In germline, CDR1 is ENHRY, CDR2 SYGVKD. The chain joins TRBV10-3 to TRBJ2-5, with a possible D match to TRBD2 (6 bases). The source of this sequence is a man over 45 with renal cell carcinoma. The sample in question was blood, obtained from a patient whose treatment included radiotherapy and nephrectomy. The DNA of the CDR3 is TGTGCCATCAGTGAGTTGCTTAGCGGCGAACAAGAGACCCAGTACTTC. Translation gives CAISELLSGEQETQYF.